This passage covers 24 T cell receptor beta chains from one sample sequenced in a study of blood T cell repertoires in COVID-19. Sequencing was performed with immunoSEQ multiplex PCR; in TCRdb, only in-frame clones are kept and a portion is missing. Counted here are about 110,000 clones, roughly 88% occurring once; the ten biggest clones make up 0.88%. Input material: peripheral blood. These receptors all stem from a woman aged 45 to 65 with active or convalescent COVID-19.

The genes are TRBV29-1 and TRBJ2-5; D remains ambiguous. This CDR3 contains 12 residues. Germline V gives CDR1 SQVTM, CDR2 ANQGSEA. Trimming cost V 5 bases and J 5 bases, with 12 bases left between them. The CDR3 spells CSVLGWRETQYF. CDR3 coding DNA: TGCAGCGTTCTCGGGTGGCGGGAGACCCAGTACTTC.

About this clone: An end of the junction does not agree with germline; a read error may underlie this. This rearrangement joins TRBV7-7 to TRBJ1-2, with 7 bases aligning to TRBD1. Per the germline V gene, CDR1 is SSHAT and CDR2 is FNYEAQ (reference sequence). This CDR3 contains 14 residues. In DNA, the CDR3 is TGTGCTAGCAACCGAGACAGGGCTAACTATGGCTACACCTTC. It is translated as CASNRDRANYGYTF.

The chain carries TRBV10-1 and TRBJ2-7; 7 nucleotides line up with TRBD1. V shed 0 bases, J shed 7 bases, and the junction held 9 bases outside the gene matches. The CDR3 extends over 15 amino acids. From germline, CDR1 is WNHNN and CDR2 SYGVQD (reference sequence). The CDR3 sequence is CASSESWQGEMEQYF. Here the CDR3 DNA reads TGCGCCAGCAGTGAGTCATGGCAGGGGGAGATGGAGCAGTACTTC.

The rearrangement links TRBV3-1 (or the pseudogene TRBV3-2) to TRBJ2-1, with D perhaps TRBD2 (6 bases). Trimming cost V 1 base and J 6 bases, with 10 bases left between them. Looked up from germline, CDR1 is LGHDT and CDR2 is YNNKEL (reference sequence). The CDR3 sequence is 14 residues long. CDR3 sequence (DNA): TGTGCCAGCAGCCAAGCGGGAGTTGTCAATGAGCAGTTCTTC. It yields the protein CASSQAGVVNEQFF.

This clone was seen a single time. This chain connects TRBV2 to TRBJ2-1, with 8 nucleotides matching TRBD1. Trimming cost V 5 bases and J 5 bases; bases outside gene matches: 11. Germline values: CDR1 SNHLY, CDR2 FYNNEI. The CDR3 loop spans 16 amino acids. The CDR3 region has the DNA TGTGCCAGCAGTTGGGACAGGAAATCGAGGGACAATGAGCAGTTCTTC. Translated: CASSWDRKSRDNEQFF. The entire variable domain, with the rest obtained from reference TRBV2 and TRBJ2-1, is as follows: EPEVTQTPSHQVTQMGQEVILRCVPISNHLYFYWYRQILGQKVEFLVSFYNNEISEKSEIFDDQFSVERPDGSNFTLKIRSTKLEDSAMYFCASSWDRKSRDNEQFFGPGTRLTVL.

The rearrangement joins TRBV6-5 to TRBJ1-1; a possible D gene is TRBD1 (6 bases). The germline V and J ends were trimmed by 7 bases and 0 bases, with 15 bases remaining between them. The CDR3 length is 15 residues. Germline V CDR1 and CDR2: MNHEY, SVGAGI. The CDR3 here is CASTWRQAMNTEAFF. The CDR3 DNA reads TGTGCCAGCACCTGGAGACAGGCCATGAACACTGAAGCTTTCTTT.

This chain joins TRBV4-2 and TRBJ2-3, with 8 bases aligning to TRBD2. Germline CDR1 reads LGHNA; CDR2 reads YNFKEQ. The V gene end was trimmed by 0 bases and the J gene end by 6 bases; junction bases not matched to a gene: 2. The CDR3 has 14 residues. CDR3 in DNA: TGTGCCAGCAGCCAAGAACTAGCGGCGGATACGCAGTATTTT. It translates to CASSQELAADTQYF.

V gene TRBV18 combines with J gene TRBJ2-1; D remains unclear. Between the trimmed V and J ends, which lost 2 bases and 10 bases, there was a span of 12 bases. Germline-derived CDR1 and CDR2 are KGHSH and LQKENI. This CDR3 comprises 13 residues. CDR3 DNA: TGTGCCAGCTCACCATCGCATGGGCCCGAGCAGTTCTTC. Amino acids: CASSPSHGPEQFF.

The chain is built from TRBV14 and TRBJ2-7; possibly TRBD2 for D (5 bases). From germline, CDR1 is SGHDN and CDR2 FVKESK. V lost 0 bases, J lost 0 bases, and 6 bases lay in between. This CDR3 has 14 amino acids. In DNA, the CDR3 is TGTGCCAGCAGCCAAGATCTAGCCTCCTACGAGCAGTACTTC. Protein sequence: CASSQDLASYEQYF. Based on the CDR3 plus reference TRBV14 and TRBJ2-7, the full variable domain is EAGVTQFPSHSVIEKGQTVTLRCDPISGHDNLYWYRRVMGKEIKFLLHFVKESKQDESGMPNNRFLAERTGGTYSTLKVQPAELEDSGVYFCASSQDLASYEQYFGPGTRLTVT.

This chain uses TRBV5-8 with TRBJ2-4; 7 positions match TRBD1. V trimming: 1 base; J trimming: 7 bases; junction bases outside the gene matches: 8. CDR1 and CDR2 from the germline V gene are SGHTS and YDEGEE. CDR3 length: 15 amino acids. The CDR3 loop is CASSLKQGRTNIQYF. In DNA, the CDR3 is TGTGCCAGCAGCTTGAAACAGGGGCGAACGAACATTCAGTACTTC. Full variable domain (outside the CDR3, taken from reference TRBV5-8 and TRBJ2-4): EAGVTQSPTHLIKTRGQQATLRCSPISGHTSVYWYQQALGLGLQFLLWYDEGEERNRGNFPPRFSGRQFPNYSSELNVNALELEDSALYLCASSLKQGRTNIQYFGAGTRLSVL.

By share of the sample, this clone is medium-sized. J is TRBJ1-1 and V is TRBV30; 7 nucleotides agree with TRBD1. The germline V gene encodes CDR1 GTSNPN and CDR2 SVGIG (reference sequence). Trimming took 2 bases from V and 3 from J; bases not matched to a gene: 12. This CDR3 contains 16 residues. CDR3 sequence reads: CAWSLLYRGADTEAFF. In DNA form, the CDR3 reads TGTGCCTGGAGTCTTTTGTACAGGGGCGCCGACACTGAAGCTTTCTTT.

The chain couples TRBV12-3 or TRBV12-4 to TRBJ2-5, with D perhaps TRBD2 (6 bases). This CDR3 has 13 amino acids. V shed 2 bases and J shed 5 bases, with 9 bases lying between them. The CDR3 coding sequence is TGTGCCAGCAGTTTACCTGGGAGGGAGACCCAGTACTTC. Amino acids: CASSLPGRETQYF.

The chain carries TRBV5-1 and TRBJ1-3; TRBD1 aligns across 7 bases. The CDR3 covers 14 residues. Germline-derived CDR1 and CDR2 are SGHRS and YFSETQ. V was pared by 4 bases and J by 4 bases, with 5 bases of the junction left unmatched. Here the CDR3 DNA reads TGCGCCAGCAGCCGCGGACAGGACGGAAACACCATATATTTT. Translating it yields CASSRGQDGNTIYF.

V is TRBV7-2 and J is TRBJ2-7, with unresolved D. CDR1 is SGHTA, CDR2 FQGNSA, per germline. The length of the CDR3 is 16 residues. Trimming shortened V by 4 bases and J by 1 base, and 17 bases separated the two germline ends. DNA for the CDR3: TGTGCCAGCAGCTCCCCTTCTAATAAAAATTCCTACGAGCAGTACTTC. This gives the protein CASSSPSNKNSYEQYF.

V and J are TRBV7-9 and TRBJ1-3; D may be TRBD1 (6 bases). The ends were cut back, 5 bases at V and 0 bases at J, with 17 bases in the middle. Germline V gene lookup returns CDR1 SEHNR and CDR2 FQNEAQ (reference sequence). This CDR3 contains 17 residues. Here the CDR3 DNA reads TGTGCCAGCAGCCACCCACGGCAGGGGATCTCTGGAAACACCATATATTTT. Its protein product is CASSHPRQGISGNTIYF. Drawing the rest from reference TRBV7-9 and TRBJ1-3, the complete variable domain is DTGVSQNPRHKITKRGQNVTFRCDPISEHNRLYWYRQTLGQGPEFLTYFQNEAQLEKSRLLSDRFSAERPKGSFSTLEIQRTEQGDSAMYLCASSHPRQGISGNTIYFGEGSWLTVV.

This chain uses TRBV12-5 with TRBJ2-1, with 7 bases identical to TRBD1. The CDR3 spans 13 residues. V lost 1 base, J lost 9 bases, and 3 bases stayed unmatched. CDR1 LGHNT and CDR2 FRNRAP come from the germline V gene. CDR3 loop: CASGLATGTEQFF. The CDR3 nucleotides read TGTGCTAGTGGTTTGGCGACAGGGACTGAGCAGTTCTTC.

The chain recombines TRBV14 with TRBJ2-7, with D possibly TRBD1 on 6 matching bases. V lost 0 bases, J lost 7 bases, and 16 bases lay in between. Germline assignment: CDR1 SGHDN and CDR2 FVKESK. This CDR3 spans 15 amino acids. In nucleotides, the CDR3 is TGTGCCAGCAGCCAAGATCGTGGCAGGGGAAGGGAGCAGTACTTC. It yields the protein CASSQDRGRGREQYF.

V gene TRBV6-1 combines with J gene TRBJ1-6; D is undetermined. CDR3 size: 12 residues. Germline V gene lookup returns CDR1 MNHNS and CDR2 SASEGT. V lost 3 bases and J 9 bases, leaving 6 bases between the germline ends. CDR3 DNA sequence: TGTGCCAGCAGTGACCTACTTTCACCCCTCCACTTT. Translating it yields CASSDLLSPLHF.

This chain links TRBV9 with TRBJ2-1; the match to TRBD2 covers 11 bases. Germline assignment: CDR1 SGDLS and CDR2 YYNGEE. The trim removed 3 bases at V and 7 bases at J, leaving 6 bases unmatched. The CDR3 runs to 15 residues. The CDR3 DNA sequence: TGTGCCAGCAGCGGGCTAGCGGGAGGTGGGAATGAGCAGTTCTTC. Its translation is CASSGLAGGGNEQFF.

The genes are TRBV7-2 and TRBJ2-1; D remains unclear. CDR1 is SGHTA, CDR2 FQGNSA, per germline. The CDR3 consists of 13 residues. Trimming took 2 bases from V and 6 from J, leaving 8 bases between them. The CDR3 nucleotides are TGTGCCAGCAGCTTAAGTGGGCCCAATGAGCAGTTCTTC. Amino acids: CASSLSGPNEQFF.

This chain uses TRBV30 with TRBJ1-4, with D possibly matching TRBD1 (6 bases). Trimming took off 2 bases at V and 10 bases at J, with 17 bases between the two ends. The V gene's germline CDR1 is GTSNPN and CDR2 SVGIG (reference sequence). The CDR3 is made up of 14 amino acids. The CDR3 loop reads CAWSLQGLSAKLFF. CDR3 DNA: TGTGCCTGGAGTTTACAGGGATTATCGGCAAAACTGTTTTTT. Drawing the rest from reference TRBV30 and TRBJ1-4, the complete variable domain is SQTIHQWPATLVQPVGSPLSLECTVEGTSNPNLYWYRQAAGRGLQLLFYSVGIGQISSEVPQNLSASRPQDRQFILSSKKLLLSDSGFYLCAWSLQGLSAKLFFGSGTQLSVL.

The V gene is TRBV7-2, the J gene TRBJ1-2; D is possibly TRBD1 (6 bases). Trimming stripped 5 bases from V and 6 bases from J, with 13 bases between. Germline CDR1 and CDR2: SGHTA and FQGNSA. This CDR3 has 13 amino acids. The CDR3 sequence: CASSLIQGDGYTF. DNA of the CDR3: TGTGCCAGCAGCCTGATACAGGGCGATGGCTACACCTTC. Full variable domain (remainder filled in from reference TRBV7-2 and TRBJ1-2): GAGVSQSPSNKVTEKGKDVELRCDPISGHTALYWYRQSLGQGLEFLIYFQGNSAPDKSGLPSDRFSAERTGGSVSTLTIQRTQQEDSAVYLCASSLIQGDGYTFGSGTRLTVV.

In DNA, the CDR3 is TGTGCCAGCAGCTTTGCAGGGCTCTCTAACTATGGCTACACCTTC. Translating it yields CASSFAGLSNYGYTF. The chain employs TRBV7-2 and TRBJ1-2; TRBD1 is a possible D gene (5 bases). Germline CDR1 SGHTA, CDR2 FQGNSA. The CDR3 is made up of 15 amino acids. V was pared by 3 bases and J by 0 bases, with 11 bases between.

The chain combines TRBV6-5 with TRBJ2-7; possibly TRBD2 for D (7 bases). The germline CDR1 and CDR2 sequences are MNHEY and SVGAGI. The CDR3 sequence is 12 residues long. Deletions cut 5 bases from V and 3 bases from J, with 8 bases between. The CDR3 DNA sequence: TGTGCCAGCAGTAGGGGGGGCTACGAGCAGTACTTC. Protein sequence: CASSRGGYEQYF.